These T cell receptor beta chains were read from a single sample in a study of cytomegalovirus exposure and HLA in healthy donors. The data were produced by immunoSEQ multiplex PCR, yet TCRdb's version contains in-frame clones alone and is incomplete. The sample holds 65,000 to 90,000 clones, roughly 82% seen once. Source material: PBMCs. The receptors originated from a man between 65 and 79 years old in good health and CMV-seronegative. Each CDR3 is given with its conserved first and last residue.

CDR3aa: CASSYGDRGNYGYTF; v_gene: TRBV6-6; j_gene: TRBJ1-2
CDR3aa: CASSLAGGSGPKEQYF; v_gene: TRBV11-3; j_gene: TRBJ2-7
CDR3aa: CASSMQGRGSQTEAFF; v_gene: TRBV19; j_gene: TRBJ1-1
CDR3aa: CASSEYPGSGYEQYF; v_gene: TRBV25-1; j_gene: -
CDR3aa: CASSLGTSGRYEQYF; v_gene: TRBV5-4; j_gene: TRBJ2-7
CDR3aa: CASSATGVRSGNTIYF; v_gene: TRBV19; j_gene: TRBJ1-3
CDR3aa: CASSIEETGNTIYF; v_gene: TRBV19; j_gene: TRBJ1-3
CDR3aa: CASSRQGSGNTIYF; v_gene: TRBV14; j_gene: TRBJ1-3
CDR3aa: CASSLDPVNQPQHF; v_gene: TRBV5-1; j_gene: TRBJ1-5
CDR3aa: CASSLTGDEQYF; v_gene: TRBV7-9; j_gene: TRBJ2-7
CDR3aa: CASSSGGSEMNTEAFF; v_gene: TRBV5-4; j_gene: TRBJ1-1
CDR3aa: CASSRGQDSNQPQHF; v_gene: TRBV5-4; j_gene: TRBJ1-5
CDR3aa: CASSEGTGGGEQYF; v_gene: TRBV28; j_gene: TRBJ2-7
CDR3aa: CASSQWGVTGNTEAFF; v_gene: TRBV5-1; j_gene: TRBJ1-1
CDR3aa: CASSYTQGVKTNEQFF; v_gene: TRBV5-5; j_gene: TRBJ2-1
CDR3aa: CASSVGTRSSYEQYF; v_gene: TRBV6-1; j_gene: TRBJ2-7
CDR3aa: CASSPQMMVANYGYTF; v_gene: TRBV9; j_gene: TRBJ1-2
CDR3aa: CASSTSSSTQQYF; v_gene: TRBV7-2; j_gene: TRBJ2-7
CDR3aa: CASSIGIAGRTDTQYF; v_gene: TRBV19; j_gene: TRBJ2-3
CDR3aa: CASSYSSGQGSYEQYF; v_gene: TRBV6-6; j_gene: TRBJ2-7
CDR3aa: CASSLGPSSVAYEQYF; v_gene: TRBV7-2; j_gene: TRBJ2-7
CDR3aa: CASSPQETGVIEQYF; v_gene: TRBV18; j_gene: -
CDR3aa: CASSYQGADTDTQYF; v_gene: TRBV6-6; j_gene: TRBJ2-3
CDR3aa: CASSPSTDHYGYTF; v_gene: TRBV7-2; j_gene: TRBJ1-2
CDR3aa: CASRKMTGDARNSPLHF; v_gene: TRBV7-2; j_gene: TRBJ1-6
CDR3aa: CASSLTTDPTNEKLFF; v_gene: TRBV19; j_gene: TRBJ1-4
CDR3aa: CAISDPDSPLHF; v_gene: TRBV10-3; j_gene: TRBJ1-6
CDR3aa: CASSLAGTLSTDTQYF; v_gene: TRBV5-1; j_gene: TRBJ2-3
CDR3aa: CASSEGGLKIDTQYF; v_gene: TRBV9; j_gene: TRBJ2-3
CDR3aa: CASSSGQGVLYGYTF; v_gene: TRBV28; j_gene: TRBJ1-2
CDR3aa: CASSAGGGRGGGRSPLHF; v_gene: TRBV9; j_gene: TRBJ1-6
CDR3aa: CASSPPRRPYEQYF; v_gene: TRBV11-2; j_gene: TRBJ2-7
CDR3aa: CAISPGAGELFF; v_gene: TRBV10-3; j_gene: TRBJ2-2
CDR3aa: CASSLGTGLYGYTF; v_gene: TRBV5-8; j_gene: TRBJ1-2
CDR3aa: CASSSPGLAGFEQFF; v_gene: TRBV6-5; j_gene: TRBJ2-1
CDR3aa: CASSSRTSGSYNEQFF; v_gene: TRBV7-9; j_gene: TRBJ2-1
CDR3aa: CASSQDSAEGEAFF; v_gene: TRBV4-1; j_gene: TRBJ1-1
CDR3aa: CASGQGVFVYEQYF; v_gene: TRBV2; j_gene: TRBJ2-7
CDR3aa: CASGKGGSNTEAFF; v_gene: TRBV25-1; j_gene: TRBJ1-1
CDR3aa: CASRGEGVGNGGYTF; v_gene: TRBV2; j_gene: TRBJ1-2
CDR3aa: CASSPRTGGSEKLFF; v_gene: TRBV4-3; j_gene: TRBJ1-4
CDR3aa: CASSPQGGGLSYEQYF; v_gene: TRBV7-2; j_gene: TRBJ2-7
CDR3aa: CASKGRSTDTQYF; v_gene: TRBV28; j_gene: TRBJ2-3
CDR3aa: CASTLAGNTGELFF; v_gene: TRBV10-2; j_gene: TRBJ2-2
CDR3aa: CASSSRTRAATNEKLFF; v_gene: TRBV7-8; j_gene: TRBJ1-4
CDR3aa: CASSLGDRFSYEQYF; v_gene: TRBV5-7; j_gene: TRBJ2-7
CDR3aa: CASSPGQGGLRMGPYYGYTF; v_gene: TRBV5-1; j_gene: TRBJ1-2
CDR3aa: CASDDRRRDEQFF; v_gene: TRBV25-1; j_gene: TRBJ2-1
CDR3aa: CASSYLGTGVGEQYF; v_gene: TRBV2; j_gene: TRBJ2-7
CDR3aa: CASRTTTGLGQPQHF; v_gene: TRBV27; j_gene: TRBJ1-5
CDR3aa: CASSRTGTGDEKLFF; v_gene: TRBV6-5; j_gene: TRBJ1-4
CDR3aa: CASSLPDTRAGANEQYF; v_gene: TRBV27; j_gene: TRBJ2-7